This TCR beta chain stems from a study of Graves' ophthalmopathy and Graves' hyperthyroidism (dated by TCRdb to 2017 to 2018). Notes on the research overall: Peripheral blood was collected at initial diagnosis, prior to any treatment. The study used TCR beta repertoire signatures to distinguish Graves' ophthalmopathy from Graves' hyperthyroidism and to predict progression to ophthalmopathy. In total, under 150 blood samples were TCR-sequenced: 40 to 45 ophthalmopathy, roughly 80 hyperthyroidism and about 17 hyperthyroidism-to-ophthalmopathy patients. To explore V-J signatures that separate ophthalmopathy from hyperthyroidism, a discovery set of around 97 patients was enrolled, consisting of 40 to 45 with ophthalmopathy and around 57 with stable hyperthyroidism. An independent validation cohort was composed of approximately 19 hyperthyroidism patients and approximately 15 patients who later progressed from hyperthyroidism to ophthalmopathy. In more than 5 hyperthyroidism patients, the T-cell repertoire of thyroid tissue was compared with the T-cell repertoire of blood. Following sampling, methimazole starting at 30 mg daily was administered to hyperthyroidism patients, and high-dose intravenous methylprednisolone was administered to ophthalmopathy patients.

Ophthalmopathy patients had moderately to severely active disease, Clinical Activity Score of at least 3, NOSPECS grade of at least 4, and disease duration under 3 months. Patients were excluded if they had other autoimmune diseases, uncontrolled infections, pregnancy or lactation. Diagnosis was based on clinical symptoms, serum thyroxine, TRAb, thyroid ultrasound and orbital computed tomography. Ficoll-Paque density gradient centrifugation was used to isolate PBMCs from around 10 ml of fresh peripheral blood. Total RNA was extracted using Trizol reagent, and RNA quality was checked on an Agilent 2100 Bioanalyzer. This clonotype showed up many times. The antigen this receptor binds is unknown. No much larger clone exists at a distance of one base, and base qualities are not known. Overall study outcomes, separate from this receptor: In cross-validation, the 13-signature model distinguished ophthalmopathy from stable hyperthyroidism with almost 90% sensitivity and just under 84% specificity, and in the test set the corresponding values were roughly 80% and 76%. Sample size was not predetermined statistically, and investigators were not blinded to group allocation. In validation, the model predicted ophthalmopathy progression with about 71% sensitivity and less than 80% specificity; roughly 11 predicted patients were CT-confirmed with GO in a median of approximately 6.5 months. Most of the expanded thyroid clonotypes with a frequency above 0.001 were also detected in blood, and it was suggested that the thyroid immune response may be reflected by blood repertoires.

Taken from the germline V gene, the CDR1 and CDR2 loops are ENHRY and SYGVKD. For this chain, trimming is 6 bases at the V end and 1 base at the J end, and the number of junction bases without a gene match is 14. Taken from cysteine to phenylalanine, the CDR3 has 17 residues. Only the CDR3 region is kept as DNA, spanning 51 bases read in frame from base 1. For repertoire sequencing, TCR beta CDR3 regions were amplified from RNA transcripts. The first round of RT-PCR was done with HTBI primers and the Qiagen OneStep RT-PCR kit, and was followed by a second round of multiplex PCR, then size selection and purification. Libraries were sequenced paired-end with 100 bp reads on an Illumina HiSeq2000. In the paper's pipeline: SOAPnuke was used to process the reads, throwing out any read that had adapters, had uncalled bases, had a mean Phred below 15, or lacked an exact constant-primer or identifier match. High-quality paired reads were merged with COPE v1.2.5. Each unique nucleotide sequence was defined as a clonotype, and clonotypes were aligned to IMGT TRB V, D and J references with MiTCR v1.1. Analysis was restricted to V-J combinations with a frequency above 0.0001, which covered roughly 99% of repertoires. For each V-J combination, a TCR clonal expansion and chaos score was defined as F50 clonal expansion divided by the chaos observed in the TCRdist matrix. Welch's t-statistics and random forest were used to reduce the features to 10 to 15 V-J combinations, which were then used as input to a naive Bayes classifier. The Morisita-Horn index was used to measure how similar the thyroid and blood repertoires were. TCRdb applied fastp at Q25 and MiXCR to the public reads, then kept only in-frame beta chains. A single entry per CDR3 protein holds the most common genes and DNA from its merged rows. The V and J calls and clone size are TCRdb's, not the authors'. This sample gives approximately 37,000 distinct CDR3 sequences in total; 52% of them show up just once. The top ten clones comprise roughly 18% of the sample.

Sequencing was carried out using peripheral blood. Here the chain combines TRBV10-3 and TRBJ1-1; 7 bases in the junction line up with TRBD1. The source is an adult man with Graves' ophthalmopathy. The nucleotide sequence reads as follows: TGTGCCATCAGCGACCCCGGGGGGACAGACCCGAACACTGAAGCTTTCTTT. Translation gives CAISDPGGTDPNTEAFF.